Listed here are 3 T cell receptor beta chains from one sample, sequenced in a study of blood T cell repertoires in COVID-19. Generated by immunoSEQ multiplex PCR, the TCRdb table keeps only in-frame clones and is missing some. This sample has around 320,000 clones, with about nine tenths found just once. The specimen was peripheral blood. The receptors come from a woman aged 30 to 39 with COVID-19, enrolled during active disease.

Note on this clone: Other DNA sequences in this sample translate to the same CDR3. The J gene is TRBJ1-3, the V gene TRBV6-5; D gene ambiguous. V was shortened by 3 bases and J by 0 bases, with 6 bases between the two germline ends. Germline CDR1 and CDR2: MNHEY and SVGAGI. The CDR3 covers 14 residues. The chain's CDR3 is CASSYGSSGNTIYF. The DNA of the CDR3 is TGTGCCAGCAGTTATGGGAGCTCTGGAAACACCATATATTTT.

The V gene is TRBV7-8, the J gene TRBJ2-5; weak D call: TRBD2 (6 bases). The CDR3 extends over 14 amino acids. The V and J ends lost 5 bases and 6 bases respectively, with 16 bases between them. Germline V gene lookup returns CDR1 SGHVS and CDR2 FQNEAQ. The chain's CDR3 is CASSHRDFVKTQYF. The CDR3 DNA follows: TGTGCCAGCAGCCACCGGGACTTTGTAAAGACCCAGTACTTC. Complete variable domain (other parts from reference TRBV7-8 and TRBJ2-5): GAGVSQSPRYKVAKRGQDVALRCDPISGHVSLFWYQQALGQGPEFLTYFQNEAQLDKSGLPSDRFFAERPEGSVSTLKIQRTQQEDSAVYLCASSHRDFVKTQYFGPGTRLLVL.

The rearrangement joins TRBV4-1 to TRBJ2-2, with 7 bases that match TRBD1. V was pared by 3 bases and J by 4 bases, with 14 bases of the junction left unmatched. The germline CDR1 and CDR2 sequences are MGHRA and YSYEKL. The CDR3 extends over 18 amino acids. CDR3 protein: CASSHSTRTGGRTGELFF. CDR3 sequence (DNA): TGCGCCAGCAGCCACTCCACGAGGACAGGCGGACGCACCGGGGAGCTGTTTTTT.